These T cell receptor beta chains were read from a single sample in a study of glioma-infiltrating T cells. One entry per CDR3 protein, called by TCRdb with MiXCR from the multiplex PCR reads. The sample yields a few hundred thousand distinct CDR3 sequences, 35% to 45% seen once. The sample consisted of glioma tissue, nonneoplastic brain tissue, or PBMCs (not recorded which). The receptors were sampled from a human donor with low-grade glioma or glioblastoma, undergoing nonglioma brain surgery, or in good health (not recorded which). CDR3s include the opening cysteine and the closing phenylalanine or tryptophan. The D gene is left open where the match is weak. Rows may omit the clone size; those that give it use once, few, many or a size class.

j_gene: TRBJ2-7; v_gene: TRBV27; d_gene: -; abundance: many; CDR3nt: TGTGCCAGCAGTTCTGCCCGGGTCCCCGTTTACGAGCAGTACTTC; CDR3aa: CASSSARVPVYEQYF
j_gene: TRBJ2-1; v_gene: TRBV19; d_gene: TRBD2; abundance: -; CDR3nt: TGTGCCAGTAGTATCGGGACTAGCGGATACAATGAGCAGTTCTTC; CDR3aa: CASSIGTSGYNEQFF
j_gene: TRBJ1-1; v_gene: TRBV27; d_gene: -; abundance: many; CDR3nt: TGTGCCAGCAAAGATGACAGTATGAACACTGAAGCTTTCTTT; CDR3aa: CASKDDSMNTEAFF
j_gene: TRBJ1-5; v_gene: TRBV4-3; d_gene: -; abundance: -; CDR3nt: TGCGCCAGCAGCCAAGAAATTGTGCAGGAGGGAAATCAGCCCCAGCATTTT; CDR3aa: CASSQEIVQEGNQPQHF
j_gene: TRBJ1-2; v_gene: TRBV27; d_gene: -; abundance: -; CDR3nt: TGTGCCAGCAGTCCCTTCCTCTCTGGGGCTGGGGATGGCTACACCTTC; CDR3aa: CASSPFLSGAGDGYTF
j_gene: TRBJ2-7; v_gene: TRBV4-3; d_gene: -; abundance: few; CDR3nt: TGCGCCAGCAGCCAAGAAGACGATCGAGGGGAGCAGTACTTC; CDR3aa: CASSQEDDRGEQYF
j_gene: TRBJ2-1; v_gene: TRBV20-1; d_gene: TRBD2; abundance: -; CDR3nt: TGCAGTGGACGACTAGCGAGGCGATACGATGAGCAGTTCTTC; CDR3aa: CSGRLARRYDEQFF
j_gene: TRBJ1-3; v_gene: TRBV7-6; d_gene: -; abundance: -; CDR3nt: TGTGCCAGCAGCTTAGCGGGCAGCTCTGGAAACACCATATATTTT; CDR3aa: CASSLAGSSGNTIYF
j_gene: TRBJ2-1; v_gene: TRBV6-2/TRBV6-3; d_gene: -; abundance: few; CDR3nt: TGTGCCAGCAGTTACGCTCCCGGTAGAGGAGTGAAATTTGAGCAGTTCTTC; CDR3aa: CASSYAPGRGVKFEQFF
j_gene: TRBJ1-2; v_gene: TRBV7-2; d_gene: -; abundance: few; CDR3nt: TGTGCCAGCAGCCTCCGGGTCGTTTATGGCTACACCTTC; CDR3aa: CASSLRVVYGYTF
j_gene: TRBJ1-2; v_gene: TRBV7-9; d_gene: TRBD1; abundance: -; CDR3nt: TGTGCCAGCAGCCCCGCCCCCGGGACAGGGGATGGCTACACCTTC; CDR3aa: CASSPAPGTGDGYTF
j_gene: TRBJ1-1; v_gene: TRBV19; d_gene: -; abundance: -; CDR3nt: TGTGCCAGTAGTATTCGGGGATCTCGCGAAGCTTTCTTT; CDR3aa: CASSIRGSREAFF